This T cell receptor (beta chain) was obtained from a study of OX40 agonist ivuxolimab in advanced cancers. Study background: The dose-escalation cohort was approximately 85% male, with a mean age of 60 years, ranging roughly 23 to 90. Notes on the study in general: Also showing low normalized T-cell clonal expansion were some of the nonresponders.

This CDR3 comprises 16 residues. The germline V gene encodes CDR1 SGHRS and CDR2 YFSETQ. Trimming pared 0 bases from V and 5 bases from J, leaving 17 bases between. The assay was immunoSEQ multiplex PCR, and TCRdb's table has in-frame clones only and misses some. The sample lists 15,000 to 20,000 clones; over 70% were seen once. Worth noting for this clone: What it binds is not known.

This clonotype was sampled from an adult with an advanced solid tumor such as melanoma, head and neck, liver or kidney cancer. Sequencing used CD4+ or CD8+ T cells sorted from blood, obtained in a trial of the OX40 agonist ivuxolimab. The rearrangement links TRBV5-1 to TRBJ2-5, with D perhaps being TRBD1 or TRBD2 (6 bases each). In DNA form, the CDR3 reads TGCGCCAGCAGCTTGGTCGGGGGCCGCGCCGGGGAGACCCAGTACTTC. This sequence encodes CASSLVGGRAGETQYF.